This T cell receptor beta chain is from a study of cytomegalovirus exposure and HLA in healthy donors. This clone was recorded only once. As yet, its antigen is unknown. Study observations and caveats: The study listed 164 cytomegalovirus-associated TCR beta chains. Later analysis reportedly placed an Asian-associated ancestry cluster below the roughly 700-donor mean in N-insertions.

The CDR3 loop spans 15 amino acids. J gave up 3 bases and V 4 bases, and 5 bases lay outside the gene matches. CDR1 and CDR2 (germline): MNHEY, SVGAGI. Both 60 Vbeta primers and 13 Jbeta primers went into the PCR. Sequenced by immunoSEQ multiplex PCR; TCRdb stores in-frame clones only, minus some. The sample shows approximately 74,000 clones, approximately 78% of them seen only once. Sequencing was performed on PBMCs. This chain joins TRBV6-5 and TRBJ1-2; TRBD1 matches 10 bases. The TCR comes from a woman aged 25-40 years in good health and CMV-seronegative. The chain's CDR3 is CASSWGTGEHYGYTF. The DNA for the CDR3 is TGTGCCAGCAGTTGGGGGACAGGGGAACACTATGGCTACACCTTC.